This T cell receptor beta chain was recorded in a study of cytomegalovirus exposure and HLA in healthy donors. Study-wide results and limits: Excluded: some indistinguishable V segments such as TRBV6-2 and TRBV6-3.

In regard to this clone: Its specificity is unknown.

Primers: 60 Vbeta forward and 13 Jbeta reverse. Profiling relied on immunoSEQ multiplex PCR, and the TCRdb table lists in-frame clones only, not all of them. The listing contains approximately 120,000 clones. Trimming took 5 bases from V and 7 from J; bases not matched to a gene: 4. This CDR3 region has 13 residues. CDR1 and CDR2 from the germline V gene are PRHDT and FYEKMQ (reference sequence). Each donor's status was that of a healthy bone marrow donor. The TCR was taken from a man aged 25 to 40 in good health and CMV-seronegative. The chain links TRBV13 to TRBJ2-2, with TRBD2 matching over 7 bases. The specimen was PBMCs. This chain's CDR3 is CASSLRTSGELFF. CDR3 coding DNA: TGTGCCAGCAGCCTCCGGACTAGCGGGGAGCTGTTTTTT.